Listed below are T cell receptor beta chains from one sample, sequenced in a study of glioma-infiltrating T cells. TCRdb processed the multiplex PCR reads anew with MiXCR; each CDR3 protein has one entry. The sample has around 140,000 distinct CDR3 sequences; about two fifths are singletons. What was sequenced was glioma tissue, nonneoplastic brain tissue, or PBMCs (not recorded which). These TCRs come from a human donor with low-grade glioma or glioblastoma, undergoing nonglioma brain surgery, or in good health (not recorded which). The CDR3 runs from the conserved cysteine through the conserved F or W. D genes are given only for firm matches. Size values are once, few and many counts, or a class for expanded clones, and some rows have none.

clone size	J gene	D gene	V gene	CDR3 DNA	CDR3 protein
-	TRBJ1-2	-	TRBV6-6	TGTGCCAGCAGTTACGTTGATGGGCCCCGCTATGGCTACACCTTC	CASSYVDGPRYGYTF
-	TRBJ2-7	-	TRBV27	TGTGCCAGCACCTCGCGAAATGAGCAGTACTTC	CASTSRNEQYF
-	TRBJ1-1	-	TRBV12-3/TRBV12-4	TGTGCCAGCAGCAGGGTGTCGGACATGAACACTGAAGCTTTCTTT	CASSRVSDMNTEAFF
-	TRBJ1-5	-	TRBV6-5	TGTGCCAGCAGACCAGGGTTACATCAGCCCCAGCATTTT	CASRPGLHQPQHF
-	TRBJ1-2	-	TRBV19	TGTGCCAGTAGCGACGGAAATGGCTACACCTTC	CASSDGNGYTF
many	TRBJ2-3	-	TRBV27	TGTGCCAGCAGTTTAAGGGGGAGATCCACAGATACGCAGTATTTT	CASSLRGRSTDTQYF
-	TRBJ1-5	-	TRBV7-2	TGTGCCAGCAGCTTAGGGCCAGAAGAGGGGCCCCAGCATTTT	CASSLGPEEGPQHF
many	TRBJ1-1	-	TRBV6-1	TGTGCCAGCACACTACCCCCGCTGAACACTGAAGCTTTCTTT	CASTLPPLNTEAFF
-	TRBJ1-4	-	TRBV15	TGTGCCACCAGCAGAGATACCCCCGCGAGAGGTGAAAAACTGTTTTTT	CATSRDTPARGEKLFF
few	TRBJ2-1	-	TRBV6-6	TGTGCCAGCAGTTACGGGGAGTCCTACAATGAGCAGTTCTTC	CASSYGESYNEQFF
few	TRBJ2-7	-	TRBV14	TGTGCCAGCAGCCAAGATCAGCCAGGGGCCGAGCAGTACTTC	CASSQDQPGAEQYF
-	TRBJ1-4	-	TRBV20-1	TGCAGTGCCAGGCGTGAAAAACTGTTTTTT	CSARREKLFF
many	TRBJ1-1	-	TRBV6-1	TGTGCCACCTATCGTGAGGGGAGGACTGAAGCTTTCTTT	CATYREGRTEAFF
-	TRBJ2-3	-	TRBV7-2	TGTGCCCGCAGCTTAGGAGATACGCAGTATTTT	CARSLGDTQYF
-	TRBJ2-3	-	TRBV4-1	TGCGCCAGCAGCCAGAGGGAAGGAGGCACAGATACGCAGTATTTT	CASSQREGGTDTQYF
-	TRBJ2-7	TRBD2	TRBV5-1	TGCGCCAGCAGCTTATCGTTAAGCGGGAGTACAGATACGCAGTACTTC	CASSLSLSGSTDTQYF
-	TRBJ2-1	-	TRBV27	TGTGCCAGCAGTCAAAGAGGGCAGGGGAGACACGGTGAGCAGTTCTTC	CASSQRGQGRHGEQFF
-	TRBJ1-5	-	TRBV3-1	TGTGCCAGCAGCCAAGATTGGGGAGGGAATCAGCCCCAGCATTTT	CASSQDWGGNQPQHF